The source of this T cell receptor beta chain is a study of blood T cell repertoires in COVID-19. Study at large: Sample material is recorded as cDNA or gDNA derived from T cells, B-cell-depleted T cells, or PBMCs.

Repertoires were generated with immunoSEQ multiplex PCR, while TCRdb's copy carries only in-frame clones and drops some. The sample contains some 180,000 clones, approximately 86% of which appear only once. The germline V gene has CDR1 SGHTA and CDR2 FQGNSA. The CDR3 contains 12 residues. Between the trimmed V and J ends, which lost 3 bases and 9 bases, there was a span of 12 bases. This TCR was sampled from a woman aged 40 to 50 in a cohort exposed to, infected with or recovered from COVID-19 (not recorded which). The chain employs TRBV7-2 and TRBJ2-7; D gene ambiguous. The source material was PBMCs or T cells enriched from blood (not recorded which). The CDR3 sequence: CASSFPRIGQYF. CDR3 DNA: TGTGCCAGCAGCTTCCCTAGAATTGGGCAGTACTTC.